The 12 T cell receptor beta chains presented below share a single source sample, sequenced in a study of CD8 T cells in ankylosing spondylitis. TCRdb analysed the 5' RACE reads with MiXCR anew, one entry per CDR3 protein. The data hold 150,000 or so distinct CDR3 sequences, with under 35% observed a single time. The sequenced sample consisted of synovial fluid, either unsorted or a sorted T cell fraction (not recorded which). Source of these receptors: a male donor with ankylosing spondylitis.

This sequence joins TRBV12-3 or TRBV12-4 and TRBJ2-3, with a tentative D call TRBD1 (6 bases). CDR3 length equals 13 residues. The V end lost 10 bases, the J end lost 2 bases, and 13 bases lay between the germline ends. The CDR3 sequence is CATLRDITDTQYF. CDR3 coding DNA: TGTGCCACCCTCCGGGACATCACAGATACGCAGTATTTT.

V usage is TRBV4-1 and J usage is TRBJ2-7; D is possibly TRBD1 or TRBD2 (6 bases each). The germline CDR1 and CDR2 sequences are MGHRA and YSYEKL. V lost 0 bases, J lost 0 bases, and 12 bases lay in between. The CDR3 is made up of 16 amino acids. The CDR3 loop reads CASSQEPGATSYEQYF. Written as DNA, the CDR3 is TGCGCCAGCAGCCAAGAACCGGGGGCCACCTCCTACGAGCAGTACTTC.

Ten or more counts support this clonotype. The gene calls are TRBV27 and TRBJ2-3; TRBD2 matches at 9 bases. V was pared by 0 bases and J by 7 bases, with 11 bases of the junction left unmatched. Germline V gene data show CDR1 as MNHEY and CDR2 as SMNVEV (reference sequence). The CDR3 is 17 amino acids. CDR3 sequence: CASSLSGGGRVRYTQYF. The CDR3 DNA is TGTGCCAGCAGTTTATCGGGCGGCGGGAGGGTTCGATATACGCAGTATTTT.

The CDR3 sequence: CASSSTPQETQYF. In DNA form, the CDR3 reads TGTGCCAGCAGTTCGACTCCGCAAGAGACCCAGTACTTC. V is TRBV2 and J is TRBJ2-5; D is ambiguous. Germline V gene sequence: CDR1 SNHLY, CDR2 FYNNEI. The V end lost 5 bases, the J end lost 2 bases, and 9 bases lay between the germline ends. This CDR3 contains 13 residues. The full variable domain, its missing parts supplied by reference TRBV2 and TRBJ2-5, is EPEVTQTPSHQVTQMGQEVILRCVPISNHLYFYWYRQILGQKVEFLVSFYNNEISEKSEIFDDQFSVERPDGSNFTLKIRSTKLEDSAMYFCASSSTPQETQYFGPGTRLLVL.

This clonotype showed up many times. The chain has TRBV18 and TRBJ2-7; 7 nucleotides line up with TRBD2. The CDR3 is 16 amino acids. Germline assignment: CDR1 KGHSH and CDR2 LQKENI. The junction had 11 bases not matched to a gene; V was cut back by 5 bases and J by 1 base. CDR3 sequence (DNA): TGTGCCAGCTCAATTTCGGCTAGCGGAGTTTCCTACGAGCAGTACTTC. As protein: CASSISASGVSYEQYF.

This clonotype was seen a few times. At one end, the junction sequence differs from germline, possibly due to a read error. This chain connects TRBV7-7 to TRBJ1-1; D is perhaps TRBD1 (5 bases). The V gene's germline CDR1 is SSHAT and CDR2 FNYEAQ (reference sequence). There are 13 residues in the CDR3. The DNA of the CDR3 is TGTGCTAGCAGCATGACAGAGAACACTGAAGCTTTCTTT. As protein: CASSMTENTEAFF.

The gene calls are TRBV6-2 or TRBV6-3 and TRBJ2-3; 12 bases fit TRBD2. V shed 5 bases, J shed 2 bases, and the junction held 8 bases outside the gene matches. Germline CDR1 is MNHEY and CDR2 is SVGEGT. CDR3 length: 17 amino acids. CDR3 loop: CASSATRTSGNTDTQYF. The CDR3 DNA follows: TGTGCCAGCAGTGCCACTCGGACTAGCGGGAACACAGATACGCAGTATTTT.

This chain connects TRBV6-1 to TRBJ1-5, with D tentatively TRBD1 (6 bases). V was cut by 4 bases and J by 2 bases, with 9 bases left in between. The CDR3 covers 14 residues. Germline V lookup: CDR1 MNHNS, CDR2 SASEGT. CDR3 residues: CASSARQGNQPQHF. CDR3 in DNA: TGTGCCAGCAGTGCCCGACAGGGCAATCAGCCCCAGCATTTT.

This clonotype was detected ten times or more. This rearrangement joins TRBV20-1 to TRBJ1-6, with TRBD1 identical over 7 bases. This CDR3 comprises 16 residues. The germline V gene has CDR1 DFQATT and CDR2 SNEGSKA (reference sequence). V shed 4 bases, J shed 3 bases, and the junction held 9 bases outside the gene matches. This CDR3 reads CSATPAGTVYNSPLHF. The CDR3 nucleotides read TGCAGTGCTACACCAGCCGGGACAGTCTATAATTCACCCCTCCACTTT.

This rearrangement joins TRBV7-7 to TRBJ2-5, with 14 bases lining up with TRBD2. The V and J ends lost 5 bases and 4 bases, in that order; junction bases with no gene match: 6. CDR3 length equals 16 residues. Looked up from germline, CDR1 is SSHAT and CDR2 is FNYEAQ (reference sequence). CDR3 loop: CASSDGLAGGAETQYF. For the CDR3, the DNA is TGTGCCAGCAGCGACGGACTAGCGGGAGGAGCAGAGACCCAGTACTTC. Full variable domain (outside the CDR3, taken from reference TRBV7-7 and TRBJ2-5): GAGVSQSPRYKVTKRGQDVTLRCDPISSHATLYWYQQALGQGPEFLTYFNYEAQPDKSGLPSDRFSAERPEGSISTLTIQRTEQRDSAMYRCASSDGLAGGAETQYFGPGTRLLVL.

The chain uses TRBV20-1 and TRBJ2-1, with 16 bases matching TRBD2. Germline V CDR1 and CDR2: DFQATT, SNEGSKA (reference sequence). This CDR3 has 17 amino acids. After removal of 3 bases from V and 7 bases from J, the junction contained 9 bases not matched to a gene. The CDR3 sequence: CSASSTGTSGGGNEQFF. As DNA, the CDR3 is TGCAGTGCTAGCTCAACTGGGACTAGCGGGGGGGGAAATGAGCAGTTCTTC.

The sample holds many counts of this clonotype. The chain links TRBV6-1 to TRBJ1-1; D remains unclear. CDR3 length: 16 residues. Germline CDR1 reads MNHNS; CDR2 reads SASEGT. Trimming pared 2 bases from V and 0 bases from J, leaving 13 bases between. The CDR3 loop is CASSEPSSAMNTEAFF. The CDR3 DNA follows: TGTGCCAGCAGTGAACCCTCCTCTGCCATGAACACTGAAGCTTTCTTT.